This TCR beta chain derives from a study of cytomegalovirus exposure and HLA in healthy donors. Study-level information: A preliminary data release comprised 80 million to 95 million unique TCRs obtained from HLA-typed donors.

A multiplex PCR was run with 60 Vbeta primers and 13 Jbeta primers. Here immunoSEQ multiplex PCR was the method, and the copy in TCRdb shows in-frame clones only, minus some. Of around 120,000 clones listed, around four fifths are singletons. Trimming left V 0 bases short and J 9 bases short, with 16 bases between. This CDR3 region has 14 residues. Germline V gives CDR1 GTSNPN, CDR2 SVGIG (reference sequence). Sequenced: PBMCs. The chain couples TRBV30 to TRBJ2-3, with D perhaps matching TRBD2 (7 bases). The clonotype originates from a woman between 40 and 50 years old in good health and CMV-seronegative. CDR3 in amino acids: CAWSVMAGRGTQYF. The CDR3 DNA reads TGTGCCTGGAGTGTAATGGCAGGGAGGGGGACGCAGTATTTT.